One and the same sample provided the 24 T cell receptor beta chains below, sequenced in a study of early T cells in non-severe SARS-CoV-2 infection. TCRdb fed the 5' RACE reads into MiXCR, producing one record per CDR3 protein. The table lists 33,000 or so distinct CDR3 sequences, 5.8% of them singletons. The source material was whole blood. The receptors were sampled from an adult who was a healthcare worker with PCR-confirmed SARS-CoV-2 infection or an uninfected control (not recorded which).

This clonotype has just a few counts. The chain has TRBV27 and TRBJ1-2; 7 nucleotides line up with TRBD1. Germline V CDR1 and CDR2: MNHEY, SMNVEV (reference sequence). The J segment lost 2 bases and the V segment lost 4 bases, leaving 7 bases of the junction unmatched. The CDR3 runs 15 residues. In DNA, the CDR3 is TGTGCCAGCAGTTCCCCCTCAGGGGGGAACTATGGCTACACCTTC. As protein: CASSSPSGGNYGYTF.

This clonotype has a count of ten or more. The chain combines TRBV24-1 with TRBJ2-7; D is perhaps TRBD1 (6 bases). Trimming removed 9 bases at V and 6 bases at J, with 11 bases between. The CDR3 runs 11 residues. Germline V gene data show CDR1 as KGHDR and CDR2 as SFDVKD. The CDR3 sequence: CATETRGEQYF. The CDR3 nucleotides read TGTGCCACCGAAACCAGGGGCGAGCAGTACTTC.

The table lists this clonotype with a few counts. The CDR3 loop reads CASSTTGFNQPQHF. The CDR3 nucleotides read TGTGCCAGCAGCACTACAGGGTTCAATCAGCCCCAGCATTTT. The chain couples TRBV7-8 to TRBJ1-5; perhaps TRBD1 as D (6 bases). CDR1 and CDR2 from the germline V gene are SGHVS and FQNEAQ. With 5 bases removed from V and 3 bases from J, the gap between germline ends came to 11 bases. The CDR3 runs 14 residues.

This clonotype occurred many times. This rearrangement joins TRBV30 to TRBJ2-7; maybe TRBD1 (5 bases). V was cut by 3 bases and J by 6 bases, with 12 bases left in between. In germline, CDR1 is GTSNPN, CDR2 SVGIG (reference sequence). The CDR3 extends over 12 amino acids. The CDR3 sequence: CAWRGVGSEQYF. The CDR3 DNA follows: TGTGCCTGGAGAGGGGTTGGTTCCGAGCAGTACTTC.

The sample holds many counts of this clonotype. The chain couples TRBV30 to TRBJ2-1, with 11 bases aligning to TRBD2. Germline V CDR1 and CDR2: GTSNPN, SVGIG (reference sequence). J lost 8 bases, V lost 3 bases, and 6 bases had no gene match. The CDR3 runs 14 residues. As DNA, the CDR3 is TGTGCCTGGAGAGTAGTAGCGGGAGGGCATGAGCAGTTCTTC. Its protein is CAWRVVAGGHEQFF.

In its sample, this clonotype was seen many times. The CDR3 sequence is CASSGGLRGPEQFF. DNA of the CDR3: TGTGCCAGCAGCGGCGGATTAAGGGGACCTGAGCAGTTCTTC. The chain combines TRBV7-9 with TRBJ2-1; perhaps D is TRBD1 or TRBD2 (5 bases each). The germline gives CDR1 SEHNR, CDR2 FQNEAQ (reference sequence). V was pared by 5 bases and J by 9 bases, with 17 bases between. The length of the CDR3 is 14 residues.

This clonotype was counted ten times or more. V is TRBV4-1 and J is TRBJ2-2, with a possible D match to TRBD2 (5 bases). Germline V lookup: CDR1 MGHRA, CDR2 YSYEKL. This CDR3 has 16 residues. V lost 0 bases and J 5 bases, leaving 13 bases between the germline ends. The CDR3 reads CASSQEASRETGELFF. CDR3 sequence (DNA): TGCGCCAGCAGCCAAGAGGCTAGCAGAGAGACCGGGGAGCTGTTTTTT.

This clonotype came up many times. The V and J genes are TRBV12-3 or TRBV12-4 and TRBJ2-7, with D perhaps matching TRBD1 or TRBD2 (5 bases each). The CDR3 consists of 14 residues. Between the trimmed V and J ends, which lost 2 bases and 8 bases, there was a span of 16 bases. Here the CDR3 reads CASSLSTAPGKQYF. CDR3 in DNA: TGTGCCAGCAGTTTATCGACAGCCCCGGGGAAGCAGTACTTC.

This clonotype was seen ten or more times. This chain links TRBV5-1 with TRBJ1-1; D is undetermined. The V end was cut by 5 bases, the J end by 2 bases, with 22 bases between. The CDR3 covers 17 residues. CDR1 and CDR2 from the germline V gene are SGHRS and YFSETQ. This CDR3 is CASSPIPAGTTNTEAFF. In DNA, the CDR3 is TGCGCCAGCAGTCCTATCCCAGCGGGCACAACAAACACTGAAGCTTTCTTT.

Many counts were recorded for this clonotype. The chain joins TRBV5-1 to TRBJ1-5; D remains unclear. The CDR3 runs 13 residues. CDR1 SGHRS and CDR2 YFSETQ come from the germline V gene. Trimming took 4 bases from V and 1 from J, leaving 6 bases between them. The CDR3 spells CASSVLSNQPQHF. CDR3 coding DNA: TGCGCCAGCAGCGTTTTAAGCAATCAGCCCCAGCATTTT.

This clonotype showed up many times. The CDR3 DNA reads TGCAGTGCTAGTCCACCCCTAGGCAGGGGAACTAATGAAAAACTGTTTTTT. It yields the protein CSASPPLGRGTNEKLFF. V gene TRBV20-1 combines with J gene TRBJ1-4; weak D call: TRBD1 (6 bases). The CDR3 length is 17 residues. V was shortened by 3 bases and J by 1 base, with 18 bases between the two germline ends. CDR1 DFQATT and CDR2 SNEGSKA come from the germline V gene (reference sequence).

This clonotype was recorded many times. The chain combines TRBV7-9 with TRBJ2-5; possibly TRBD2 for D (6 bases). CDR1 is SEHNR and CDR2 is FQNEAQ in the germline V gene (reference sequence). The CDR3 is 13 residues long. The V end lost 8 bases, the J end lost 5 bases, and 15 bases lay between the germline ends. As DNA, the CDR3 is TGTGCCAGCTCGGGGCCGGAGGGGGAGACCCAGTACTTC. Its translation: CASSGPEGETQYF.

This clonotype has at least ten counts. The CDR3 loop reads CSASKGLALLSHEQYF. For the CDR3, the DNA is TGCAGTGCTAGCAAAGGGCTAGCCCTACTATCGCACGAGCAGTACTTC. The chain couples TRBV20-1 to TRBJ2-7; possibly TRBD2 for D (5 bases). The ends were cut back, 3 bases at V and 5 bases at J, with 23 bases in the middle. The CDR3 has 16 amino acids. The germline CDR1 and CDR2 sequences are DFQATT and SNEGSKA (reference sequence).

This clonotype has a count of ten or more. The rearrangement uses TRBV3-1 and TRBJ1-1; no clear D. V was shortened by 0 bases and J by 9 bases, with 8 bases between the two germline ends. The germline CDR1 and CDR2 sequences are LGHDT and YNNKEL (reference sequence). The CDR3 loop spans 12 amino acids. This CDR3 reads CASSQEGYKAFF. DNA of the CDR3: TGTGCCAGCAGCCAAGAGGGATATAAAGCTTTCTTT. The full variable domain, in which reference TRBV3-1 and TRBJ1-1 provide the parts outside the CDR3, is DTAVSQTPKYLVTQMGNDKSIKCEQNLGHDTMYWYKQDSKKFLKIMFSYNNKELIINETVPNRFSPKSPDKAHLNLHINSLELGDSAVYFCASSQEGYKAFFGQGTRLTVV.

This clonotype showed up just a few times. The chain joins TRBV10-3 to TRBJ2-1, with TRBD2 matching over 8 bases. Germline lookup yields CDR1 ENHRY and CDR2 SYGVKD. The CDR3 spans 15 residues. V trimming: 5 bases; J trimming: 4 bases; junction bases outside the gene matches: 7. The CDR3 coding sequence is TGTGCCATCAGTAAAGCGGGAGCGGGATACAATGAGCAGTTCTTC. Translating gives CAISKAGAGYNEQFF.

This clonotype was counted at least ten times. The chain links TRBV3-2 to TRBJ2-3; the table's D call of TRBD2 was not tested on the DNA. TRBV3-2 is a known pseudogene. This CDR3 is 16 amino acids long. CDR3: CASSQGLASGTDTQYF. The CDR3 region has the DNA TGTGCCAGCAGCCAAGGGTTGGCTAGCGGTACAGATACGCAGTATTTT.

This clonotype was recorded at least ten times. V and J are TRBV7-2 and TRBJ2-5, with 10 bases matching TRBD2. Germline CDR1 and CDR2: SGHTA and FQGNSA. This CDR3 spans 16 amino acids. V was clipped by 1 base and J by 2 bases; unmatched bases: 4. In DNA, the CDR3 is TGTGCCAGCAGCTTAGGAGGGACTAGCGTACAAGAGACCCAGTACTTC. Amino acid sequence: CASSLGGTSVQETQYF.

In this sample, this clonotype turned up a few times. The rearrangement links TRBV7-2 to TRBJ2-2, with unresolved D. The V and J ends lost 2 bases and 1 base respectively, with 5 bases between them. Germline V gene lookup returns CDR1 SGHTA and CDR2 FQGNSA. This CDR3 has 14 residues. This chain's CDR3 is CASSLSGNTGELFF. The CDR3 DNA follows: TGTGCCAGCAGCTTATCCGGGAACACCGGGGAGCTGTTTTTT.

This clonotype showed up many times. The chain combines TRBV12-3 or TRBV12-4 with TRBJ2-2; 11 positions match TRBD2. The J segment lost 6 bases and the V segment lost 5 bases, leaving 8 bases of the junction unmatched. There are 16 residues in the CDR3. The CDR3 DNA is TGTGCCAGCAGTCCTCAGGGACTAGCGGTACCCGGGGAGCTGTTTTTT. As protein: CASSPQGLAVPGELFF.

This clonotype was picked up a small number of times. The rearrangement uses TRBV7-2 and TRBJ1-2; no reliable D call. The CDR3 is 13 amino acids. From germline, CDR1 is SGHTA and CDR2 FQGNSA. Trimming left V 4 bases short and J 3 bases short, with 9 bases between. The CDR3 region has the DNA TGTGCCAGCAGCTACGCCAGAGACTATGGCTACACCTTC. Amino acid sequence: CASSYARDYGYTF. Using reference TRBV7-2 and TRBJ1-2 for the parts outside the CDR3, the full variable domain is GAGVSQSPSNKVTEKGKDVELRCDPISGHTALYWYRQSLGQGLEFLIYFQGNSAPDKSGLPSDRFSAERTGGSVSTLTIQRTQQEDSAVYLCASSYARDYGYTFGSGTRLTVV.

Ten or more counts support this clonotype. The genes are TRBV24-1 and TRBJ1-5; the D gene is possibly TRBD1 (6 bases). CDR1 and CDR2 from the germline V gene are KGHDR and SFDVKD. Trimming took off 9 bases at V and 11 bases at J, with 19 bases between the two ends. This CDR3 has 13 residues. CDR3 sequence (DNA): TGTGCCACCCGAGGGGGGCGCGTCTTTTCCCAGCATTTT. As protein: CATRGGRVFSQHF.

This clonotype was detected ten times or more. The chain links TRBV5-1 to TRBJ1-1; D call uncertain. From germline, CDR1 is SGHRS and CDR2 YFSETQ. This CDR3 is built from 17 residues. V was shortened by 5 bases and J by 0 bases, with 20 bases between the two germline ends. CDR3 DNA sequence: TGCGCCAGCAGTAGTGGACTCCTCCCGAGCATGAACACTGAAGCTTTCTTT. This sequence encodes CASSSGLLPSMNTEAFF.

This clonotype was detected ten times or more. The V and J genes are TRBV5-6 and TRBJ2-7; 9 nucleotides align to TRBD2. The CDR3 length is 16 residues. After removal of 2 bases from V and 2 bases from J, the junction contained 8 bases not matched to a gene. Per germline, CDR1 SGHDT and CDR2 YYEEEE. Here the CDR3 DNA reads TGTGCCAGCAGCTTCCTGACTAGCGGAGATACCTACGAGCAGTACTTC. Residues: CASSFLTSGDTYEQYF.

This clonotype was detected ten times or more. V usage is TRBV24-1 and J usage is TRBJ1-5; no clear D gene. This CDR3 is built from 12 residues. CDR1 and CDR2 from the germline V gene are KGHDR and SFDVKD. V lost 3 bases and J 4 bases, leaving 3 bases between the germline ends. The CDR3 spells CATSDPNQPQHF. The CDR3 coding sequence is TGTGCCACCAGTGATCCAAATCAGCCCCAGCATTTT.